This T cell receptor beta chain was sequenced in a study of cytomegalovirus exposure and HLA in healthy donors. Overall study: The study's early data release held about 85 million unique TCRs from HLA-typed donors. Study conclusions and caveats: It has been reported that TCR beta sequences accurately predicted the HLA-A and HLA-B alleles of most subjects.

In germline, CDR1 is SGHVS, CDR2 FQNEAQ. This CDR3 has 18 amino acids. V was shortened by 2 bases and J by 2 bases, with 19 bases between the two germline ends. Of note for this clone: Its antigen is unidentified.

The PCR employed 60 Vbeta primers together with 13 Jbeta primers. Some clones are missing from TCRdb's copy, which holds only in-frame ones; the method was immunoSEQ multiplex PCR. The data contain over 95,000 clones, about 78% of them singletons. Specimen: PBMCs. This chain connects TRBV7-8 to TRBJ1-5; possible D gene TRBD1, 6 bases. This clonotype was obtained from a woman in her thirties in good health and CMV-seropositive. CDR3 loop: CASSLYGTAGDGNQPQHF. CDR3 DNA: TGTGCCAGCAGCTTATACGGAACGGCAGGGGATGGCAATCAGCCCCAGCATTTT. Complete variable domain (other parts from reference TRBV7-8 and TRBJ1-5): GAGVSQSPRYKVAKRGQDVALRCDPISGHVSLFWYQQALGQGPEFLTYFQNEAQLDKSGLPSDRFFAERPEGSVSTLKIQRTQQEDSAVYLCASSLYGTAGDGNQPQHFGDGTRLSIL.